The TCR beta chain under discussion was sequenced for a study of blood T cell repertoires in COVID-19 (dated by TCRdb to 2019 to 2021). For context, the study as a whole: Collaborator samples came from the United States, Italy and Spain and covered acute and convalescent phases of COVID-19. Deeply sampled blood TCRbeta repertoires from subjects exposed to, actively infected with, or recovered from COVID-19 were included in the dataset. Where available, HLA class I and class II types were taken from metadata supplied by the sample provider and were not determined by assay-based typing. The repertoires were released in a freely available public database meant as a resource for research on the immune response to SARS-CoV-2. Nearly every sample came with metadata listing a de-identified subject ID, COVID-19 status, age in years and sex. The prospective study material was composed of cDNA or gDNA derived from T cells, B-cell-depleted T cells, or PBMCs. The samples were drawn from the first 160 participants of the ongoing ImmuneRACE study and from over a thousand subjects provided by 6 global collaborators.

The CDR3 measures 18 amino acids from cysteine to phenylalanine. Kept here is only the CDR3 DNA, which spans 54 bases and is read in frame from base 1. From V the trimming removes 1 base and from J it removes 3 bases, while the gene matches leave 13 bases of the junction unaccounted for. The germline V gene specifies SGHRS as CDR1 and YFSETQ as CDR2. The research as a whole found: The amount of clinical and demographic metadata varied by source and participant and was provided uncurated.

On this clone itself: Its antigen target is currently unknown. No per-base quality is available; no much larger clone lies one base away.

The immunoSEQ Assay, a bias-controlled multiplex PCR, was used to amplify TCRbeta CDR3 regions from genomic DNA. On the study's bioinformatics: The number of nucleated cells in each sample was estimated from the amplification of reference gene primers within the assay. To quantify the absolute abundance of each unique TCRbeta CDR3 rearrangement, sequence reads were collapsed and filtered. Productive Simpson clonality was computed per sample as the square root of Simpson's diversity index over productive rearrangements. The table was pulled from immuneACCESS by TCRdb, which kept in-frame rearrangements only. Such tables lose some clones; where checked, under half of the loss comes from unresolved V genes, and the rest has no known cause. The D gene and trimming were derived from the DNA, and the V and J assignments and clone size from that table. The sample includes about 200,000 clones, with around nine tenths observed a single time. Jointly, the top ten make up approximately 6.2% of the sample.

Samples from volunteer blood donors who had recovered from COVID-19 were contributed by a second Seattle source. Whole blood was collected in K2EDTA tubes by collaborating institutions according to the institutions' own protocols. Collaborator samples were shipped for TCRbeta analysis as frozen whole blood, isolated PBMCs, or DNA extracted from either sample type. The clonotype comes from a man between 60 and 75 years old who had recovered from COVID-19. Recombination joined TRBV5-1 with TRBJ2-3; the junction holds 8 bases that match TRBD2. The sample comprised peripheral blood. The encoded CDR3 is CASSLLSVAGFSTDTQYF. Read as DNA, the sequence is TGCGCCAGCAGCTTGTTGTCGGTAGCGGGATTTTCAACAGATACGCAGTATTTT.